Following are 20 T cell receptor beta chains from one sample sequenced in a study of vaccination and CD4 T cells after COVID-19. These receptors' antigens are unknown. The treatment here: roughly 11-day PBMC culture with coronavirus spike peptide pools or control peptides (ViraFEST assay). Cultured CD4+ T-cell DNA underwent Oncomine TCR Beta short-read sequencing. TCRdb processed the PCR reads anew with MiXCR; each CDR3 protein has one entry. The sample shows more than 10,000 distinct CDR3 sequences, about 50% of them seen only once. Sequencing used CD4+ T cells from blood, cultured in vitro. All receptors come from a human donor who had recovered from COVID-19.

The chain couples TRBV30 to TRBJ2-5; D may be TRBD1 (5 bases). V gave up 2 bases and J gave up 3 bases, with 7 bases separating them. From germline, CDR1 is GTSNPN and CDR2 SVGIG (reference sequence). This CDR3 has 12 amino acids. The CDR3 is CAWSPREETQYF. CDR3 DNA sequence: TGTGCCTGGAGTCCCAGGGAAGAGACCCAGTACTTC.

The chain links TRBV21-1 to TRBJ2-1. TRBV21-1 is a recognized pseudogene. This CDR3 comprises 16 residues. CDR3 loop: CASSKDRSEAYNEQFF. In DNA form, the CDR3 reads TGTGCCAGCAGCAAAGATAGAAGCGAAGCCTACAATGAGCAGTTCTTC.

This clonotype appeared a single time. The chain links TRBV12-3 or TRBV12-4 to TRBJ2-2; D is possibly TRBD1 (6 bases). Trimming shortened V by 6 bases and J by 2 bases, and 7 bases separated the two germline ends. CDR3 length equals 13 residues. CDR3 protein: CASRGQNTGELFF. DNA for the CDR3: TGTGCCAGCAGGGGACAAAACACCGGGGAGCTGTTTTTT.

The V and J genes are TRBV7-9 and TRBJ1-1; D perhaps matches TRBD1 (5 bases). V lost 2 bases, J lost 2 bases, and 12 bases lay in between. Germline CDR1 is SEHNR and CDR2 is FQNEAQ (reference sequence). This CDR3 has 15 residues. CDR3 amino acids: CASSLYGGANTEAFF. As DNA, the CDR3 is TGTGCCAGCAGCTTATACGGAGGGGCTAACACTGAAGCTTTCTTT.

V and J are TRBV7-2 and TRBJ2-2; 11 bases match TRBD2. V lost 4 bases and J lost 1; bases outside the gene matches: 5. CDR1 and CDR2 from the germline V gene are SGHTA and FQGNSA. CDR3 length equals 17 residues. The CDR3 bases are TGTGCCAGCAGCTCGGTAACTAGCGGGAGGAACACCGGGGAGCTGTTTTTT. Protein sequence: CASSSVTSGRNTGELFF. The whole variable domain, filled in from reference TRBV7-2 and TRBJ2-2, reads GAGVSQSPSNKVTEKGKDVELRCDPISGHTALYWYRQSLGQGLEFLIYFQGNSAPDKSGLPSDRFSAERTGGSVSTLTIQRTQQEDSAVYLCASSSVTSGRNTGELFFGEGSRLTVL.

The V gene is TRBV20-1, the J gene TRBJ2-2; 7 bases agree with TRBD2. From germline, CDR1 is DFQATT and CDR2 SNEGSKA (reference sequence). The CDR3 is 17 amino acids. Losses at the gene ends were 2 bases for V and 4 bases for J; bases not matched to a gene: 13. The CDR3 here is CSARYWGSGLTTGELFF. The CDR3 DNA is TGCAGTGCTAGATATTGGGGGTCGGGACTAACCACCGGGGAGCTGTTTTTT.

J is TRBJ2-2 and V is TRBV7-9, with D possibly being TRBD1 (6 bases). Trimming removed 2 bases at V and 6 bases at J, with 13 bases between. The CDR3 consists of 15 residues. Per the germline V gene, CDR1 is SEHNR and CDR2 is FQNEAQ (reference sequence). CDR3 nucleotide sequence: TGTGCCAGCAGCTTAAGTGGCAGGGGACCCGGGGAGCTGTTTTTT. It yields the protein CASSLSGRGPGELFF.

The gene calls are TRBV24-1 and TRBJ1-5; unclear D gene. Trimming stripped 2 bases from V and 2 bases from J, with 6 bases between. Germline loops: CDR1 KGHDR, CDR2 SFDVKD. The CDR3 covers 14 residues. In nucleotides, the CDR3 is TGTGCCACCAGTGATTGGATGGGCAATCAGCCCCAGCATTTT. This sequence encodes CATSDWMGNQPQHF.

The chain has TRBV6-1 and TRBJ2-2; maybe TRBD1 (6 bases). Deletions cut 10 bases from V and 3 bases from J, with 21 bases between. The germline CDR1 and CDR2 sequences are MNHNS and SASEGT. CDR3 length: 16 amino acids. DNA for the CDR3: TGTGCCATCCCCACTCTACAGGGCGAGTACACCGGGGAGCTGTTTTTT. It is translated as CAIPTLQGEYTGELFF.

The rearrangement uses TRBV11-3 and TRBJ2-1; 8 nucleotides align to TRBD2. Germline CDR1 SGHNT, CDR2 YENEEA. The V and J ends lost 4 bases and 4 bases, in that order; junction bases with no gene match: 3. The CDR3 extends over 14 amino acids. For the CDR3, the DNA is TGTGCCAGCAGCTACGGGAGGGGATACAATGAGCAGTTCTTC. Protein product: CASSYGRGYNEQFF.

The chain has TRBV18 and TRBJ2-6, with unresolved D. The V gene lost 3 bases and the J gene lost 0 bases, with 6 bases spanning the gap. Germline CDR1 KGHSH, CDR2 LQKENI. This CDR3 spans 15 amino acids. CDR3 region: CASSPYSSGANVLTF. CDR3 nucleotides: TGTGCCAGCTCACCTTACAGCTCTGGGGCCAACGTCCTGACTTTC.

The J gene is TRBJ2-5, the V gene TRBV10-3; 7 nucleotides match TRBD1. Germline CDR1 and CDR2: ENHRY and SYGVKD. V shed 2 bases, J shed 3 bases, and the junction held 0 bases outside the gene matches. CDR3 length: 13 amino acids. CDR3 bases: TGTGCCATCAGTGAGGACAGGGAAGAGACCCAGTACTTC. Translation: CAISEDREETQYF.

The rearrangement links TRBV27 to TRBJ1-5; 8 nucleotides align to TRBD1. This CDR3 has 14 amino acids. J gave up 7 bases and V 6 bases, and 8 bases lay outside the gene matches. Germline V CDR1 and CDR2: MNHEY, SMNVEV (reference sequence). CDR3 DNA: TGTGCCAGCAGGGCAGGGGGCGCCCGGCAGCCCCAGCATTTT. Protein product: CASRAGGARQPQHF.

The V gene is TRBV30, the J gene TRBJ1-6; D is possibly TRBD1 (5 bases). The CDR3 contains 14 residues. Germline loops: CDR1 GTSNPN, CDR2 SVGIG (reference sequence). Trimming stripped 5 bases from V and 9 bases from J, with 17 bases between. The CDR3 bases are TGTGCCTGGGTTAGGGACCCTCGCAGTTCACCCCTCCACTTT. Protein sequence: CAWVRDPRSSPLHF.

This clonotype was observed a handful of times. The V gene is TRBV19, the J gene TRBJ1-5, with 7 bases lining up with TRBD1. Losses at the gene ends were 7 bases for V and 1 base for J; bases not matched to a gene: 4. CDR3 length: 14 residues. Germline V gene data show CDR1 as LNHDA and CDR2 as SQIVND (reference sequence). CDR3 DNA: TGTGCCAGTAAAAGACAGGGCAGCAATCAGCCCCAGCATTTT. Amino acid sequence: CASKRQGSNQPQHF.

Only a few counts were recorded for this clonotype. In nucleotides, the CDR3 is TGTGCCAGCAGCCCGAGATTGGCGGGACGCACAGATACGCAGTATTTT. This sequence encodes CASSPRLAGRTDTQYF. The rearrangement joins TRBV11-2 to TRBJ2-3; D perhaps matches TRBD2 (6 bases). CDR1 is SGHAT, CDR2 FQNNGV, per germline. The CDR3 length is 16 residues. Trimming pared 5 bases from V and 1 base from J, leaving 16 bases between.

The chain joins TRBV2 to TRBJ1-1; unclear D gene. In germline, CDR1 is SNHLY, CDR2 FYNNEI. The CDR3 sequence is 11 residues long. V was pared by 6 bases and J by 11 bases, with 13 bases between. The CDR3 protein is CASSPRERAFF. CDR3 coding DNA: TGTGCCAGCAGCCCCCGGGAAAGGGCTTTCTTT.

In this sample, this clonotype is medium-sized. The gene calls are TRBV9 and TRBJ1-5; 8 bases are shared with TRBD1. V shed 5 bases, J shed 4 bases, and the junction held 2 bases outside the gene matches. The CDR3 has 13 residues. Per the germline V gene, CDR1 is SGDLS and CDR2 is YYNGEE. In DNA, the CDR3 is TGTGCCAGCAGTAGACAGGGGAATCAGCCCCAGCATTTT. The encoded protein is CASSRQGNQPQHF. The entire variable domain, with the rest obtained from reference TRBV9 and TRBJ1-5, is as follows: DSGVTQTPKHLITATGQRVTLRCSPRSGDLSVYWYQQSLDQGLQFLIQYYNGEERAKGNILERFSAQQFPDLHSELNLSSLELGDSALYFCASSRQGNQPQHFGDGTRLSIL.

This clonotype was seen only a few times. V usage is TRBV20-1 and J usage is TRBJ1-2; 7 bases are a match to TRBD1. The germline V gene has CDR1 DFQATT and CDR2 SNEGSKA (reference sequence). With V trimmed by 6 bases and J by 5 bases, 12 bases remained unmatched. This CDR3 spans 14 amino acids. The CDR3 spells CSALRQGLPYGYTF. The CDR3 DNA sequence: TGCAGTGCCCTTCGACAGGGACTTCCTTATGGCTACACCTTC.

The V and J genes are TRBV30 and TRBJ1-1, with 8 bases identical to TRBD1. Germline CDR1 is GTSNPN and CDR2 is SVGIG (reference sequence). Germline trimming cut 1 base from V and 5 bases from J; bases unmatched to any gene: 6. CDR3 length: 14 residues. CDR3 sequence (DNA): TGTGCCTGGAGTGGCTCCAGGGGGCAAACTGAAGCTTTCTTT. Encoded protein: CAWSGSRGQTEAFF.